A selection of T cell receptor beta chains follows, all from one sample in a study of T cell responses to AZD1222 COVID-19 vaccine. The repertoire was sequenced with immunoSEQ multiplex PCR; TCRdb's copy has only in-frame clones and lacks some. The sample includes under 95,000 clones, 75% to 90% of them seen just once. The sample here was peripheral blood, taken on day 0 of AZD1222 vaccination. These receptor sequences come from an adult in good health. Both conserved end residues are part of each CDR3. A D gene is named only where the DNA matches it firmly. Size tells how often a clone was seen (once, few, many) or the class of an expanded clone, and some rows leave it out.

CASSRTGGIEELFF,TGTGCCAGCAGCCGGACAGGGGGCATCGAGGAGCTGTTTTTT,TRBD1,NA,TRBJ2-2,TRBV3-1/TRBV3-2
CATIWGSGRILETSNQETQYF,TGTGCCACCATCTGGGGATCGGGACGGATATTAGAGACCAGCAACCAAGAGACCCAGTACTTC,NA,NA,TRBJ2-5,TRBV7-5
CASRQEGLAAGELFF,TGTGCCAGCAGACAAGAGGGACTAGCTGCCGGGGAGCTGTTTTTT,TRBD2,once,TRBJ2-2,TRBV7-3
CASSVGANVLTF,TGTGCCAGCAGTGTAGGGGCCAACGTCCTGACTTTC,NA,NA,TRBJ2-6,TRBV2
CASSQPGQPSGYGYTF,TGTGCCAGCAGCCAGCCGGGACAGCCCTCTGGCTATGGCTACACCTTC,TRBD1,NA,TRBJ1-2,TRBV4-2
CASSHQGQGAGTQYF,TGTGCCAGCAGCCACCAGGGACAGGGGGCTGGGACCCAGTACTTC,TRBD1,once,TRBJ2-5,TRBV6-6
CASSFDLGGNEQFF,TGTGCCAGCAGCTTCGATTTGGGGGGAAATGAGCAGTTCTTC,NA,NA,TRBJ2-1,TRBV5-6
CASSELGLAGPYEQYF,TGTGCCAGCAGTGAACTCGGACTAGCGGGCCCCTACGAGCAGTACTTC,TRBD2,NA,TRBJ2-7,TRBV2
CASSLTAGTVVSGNTIYF,TGTGCCAGCAGCCTCACCGCCGGGACAGTCGTCTCTGGAAACACCATATATTTT,TRBD1,NA,TRBJ1-3,TRBV3-1/TRBV3-2
CASSEGDSSAFF,TGTGCCAGCAGTGAAGGCGACAGCTCAGCTTTCTTT,NA,NA,TRBJ1-1,TRBV25-1
CASSPYRGGEKLFF,TGTGCCAGCAGTCCATACAGGGGTGGTGAAAAACTGTTTTTT,TRBD1,NA,TRBJ1-4,TRBV27
CASSLAVASAGGETQYF,TGTGCCAGCAGCTTGGCGGTAGCCAGTGCAGGGGGAGAGACCCAGTACTTC,TRBD1,NA,TRBJ2-5,TRBV5-4
CASSSRLAGGNEQFF,TGTGCCAGCAGCTCCCGACTAGCGGGTGGCAATGAGCAGTTCTTC,TRBD2,NA,TRBJ2-1,TRBV7-9
CASSQEATGNTDTQYF,TGTGCCAGCAGCCAAGAGGCTACCGGTAACACAGATACGCAGTATTTT,NA,NA,TRBJ2-3,TRBV3-1/TRBV3-2
CASSDRGHSYEQYF,TGTGCCAGCAGCGACAGGGGGCACTCCTACGAGCAGTACTTC,TRBD1,NA,TRBJ2-7,TRBV7-9
CASSLGGTGYGYTF,TGTGCCAGCAGCTTAGGAGGGACAGGCTATGGCTACACCTTC,TRBD1,NA,TRBJ1-2,TRBV7-2
CASSYSGGGNEKLFF,TGTGCCAGCAGTTACTCGGGGGGAGGGAATGAAAAACTGTTTTTT,NA,NA,TRBJ1-4,TRBV6-5
CATSDSTSGKGNEQFF,TGTGCCACCAGTGACTCAACTAGCGGGAAGGGGAATGAGCAGTTCTTC,TRBD2,NA,TRBJ2-1,TRBV24-1
CASTVSGTGNNQPQHF,TGTGCCAGTACCGTTTCTGGGACAGGGAATAATCAGCCCCAGCATTTT,TRBD1,NA,TRBJ1-5,TRBV19
CASHTSLTGGSAGELFF,TGCGCCAGCCATACTAGCCTTACAGGGGGTTCGGCCGGGGAGCTGTTTTTT,TRBD1,medium-sized,TRBJ2-2,TRBV5-1
CSVPGRGGYGYTF,TGCAGCGTCCCAGGGCGGGGGGGCTATGGCTACACCTTC,NA,few,TRBJ1-2,TRBV29-1
CASSLGTDGELFF,TGCGCCAGCAGCTTGGGGACGGACGGGGAGCTGTTTTTT,NA,NA,TRBJ2-2,TRBV5-1
CASSSPGLVSYEQYF,TGTGCCAGCAGTTCACCGGGACTAGTCTCCTACGAGCAGTACTTC,TRBD2,NA,TRBJ2-7,TRBV6-5
CASSPKSRAGGNSPLHF,TGTGCCAGCAGCCCTAAGAGTAGGGCAGGTGGTAATTCACCCCTCCACTTT,NA,NA,TRBJ1-6,TRBV7-8